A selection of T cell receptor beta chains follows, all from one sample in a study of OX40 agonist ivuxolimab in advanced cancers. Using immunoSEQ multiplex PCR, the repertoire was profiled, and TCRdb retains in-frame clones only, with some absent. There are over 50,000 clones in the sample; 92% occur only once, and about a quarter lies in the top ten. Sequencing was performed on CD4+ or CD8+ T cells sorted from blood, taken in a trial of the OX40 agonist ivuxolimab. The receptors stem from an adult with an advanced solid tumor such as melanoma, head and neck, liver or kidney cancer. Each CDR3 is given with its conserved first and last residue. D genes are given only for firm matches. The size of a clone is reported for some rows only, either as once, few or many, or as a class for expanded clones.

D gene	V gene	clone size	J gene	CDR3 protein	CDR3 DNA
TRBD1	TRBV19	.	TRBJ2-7	CAASQGEAYEQYF	TGTGCCGCCTCTCAGGGGGAAGCCTACGAGCAGTACTTC
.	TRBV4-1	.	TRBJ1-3	CASSQAPTGRNTIYF	TGCGCCAGCAGCCAAGCCCCTACAGGGCGAAACACCATATATTTT
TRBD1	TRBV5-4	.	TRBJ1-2	CASTYPGRGRRGYTF	TGTGCCAGCACCTACCCGGGCAGGGGGCGTCGTGGCTACACCTTC
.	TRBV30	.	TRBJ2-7	CAWSPVAYEQYF	TGTGCCTGGAGTCCAGTTGCCTACGAGCAGTACTTC
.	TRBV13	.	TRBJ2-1	CASSLVGNNEQFF	TGTGCCAGCAGCTTAGTAGGCAACAATGAGCAGTTCTTC
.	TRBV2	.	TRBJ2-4	CASVDPLASIQYF	TGTGCCAGCGTAGACCCTCTAGCTAGTATTCAGTACTTC
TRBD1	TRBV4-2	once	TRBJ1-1	CASSHQGQGLEAFF	TGTGCCAGCAGCCACCAGGGACAGGGGCTAGAAGCTTTCTTT
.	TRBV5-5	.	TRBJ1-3	CASSSYQGNTIYF	TGTGCCAGCAGCTCATACCAGGGAAACACCATATATTTT
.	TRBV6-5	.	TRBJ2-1	CASSYWPGSGNNEQFF	TGTGCCAGCAGTTACTGGCCAGGGTCAGGTAACAATGAGCAGTTCTTC
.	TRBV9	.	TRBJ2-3	CASSQGGGVADTQYF	TGTGCCAGCAGCCAGGGGGGCGGGGTGGCAGATACGCAGTATTTT
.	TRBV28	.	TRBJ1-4	CASSLSGVSEKLFF	TGTGCCAGCAGTTTGTCCGGAGTCAGTGAAAAACTGTTTTTT
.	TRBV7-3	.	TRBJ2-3	CASSLLGPGSTDTQYF	TGTGCCAGCAGCTTACTTGGCCCGGGGAGCACAGATACGCAGTATTTT
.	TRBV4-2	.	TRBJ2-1	CASSLRRADGNEQFF	TGTGCCAGCAGCCTTCGAAGGGCCGACGGCAATGAGCAGTTCTTC
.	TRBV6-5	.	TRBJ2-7	CASSYSSRSYEQYF	TGTGCCAGCAGTTACTCTTCCAGATCTTACGAGCAGTACTTC
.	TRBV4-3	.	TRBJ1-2	CASSQGLPGTRQDNYGYTF	TGCGCCAGCAGCCAAGGGCTACCGGGGACGAGACAGGATAACTATGGCTACACCTTC
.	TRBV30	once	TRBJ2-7	CAWSEGVTYEQYF	TGTGCCTGGAGTGAAGGGGTGACCTACGAGCAGTACTTC
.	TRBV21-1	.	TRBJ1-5	CASSKYWSDSNQPQHF	TGTGCCAGCAGCAAATACTGGTCAGATAGCAATCAGCCCCAGCATTTT
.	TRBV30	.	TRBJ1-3	CAWSPYETGNTIYF	TGTGCCTGGAGCCCCTACGAGACTGGAAACACCATATATTTT
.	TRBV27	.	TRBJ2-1	CASSLWGQNEQFF	TGTGCCAGCAGTTTGTGGGGGCAGAATGAGCAGTTCTTC
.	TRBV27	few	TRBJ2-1	CASSFLGGGPYNEQFF	TGTGCCAGCAGTTTCTTAGGGGGGGGCCCCTACAATGAGCAGTTCTTC
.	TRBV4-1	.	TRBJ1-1	CASSQAVNTEAFF	TGCGCCAGCAGCCAAGCGGTGAACACTGAAGCTTTCTTT
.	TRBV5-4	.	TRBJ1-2	CASSLETEYGYTF	TGTGCCAGCAGCTTGGAGACAGAGTATGGCTACACCTTC
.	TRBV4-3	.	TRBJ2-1	CASSQDQIGFSSYNEQFF	TGCGCCAGCAGCCAAGATCAGATAGGTTTTAGCTCCTACAATGAGCAGTTCTTC
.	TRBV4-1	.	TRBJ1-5	CASSRTPASNQPQHF	TGCGCCAGCAGCCGAACCCCGGCCTCCAATCAGCCCCAGCATTTT
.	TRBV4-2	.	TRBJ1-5	CASSLPNQPQHF	TGTGCCAGCAGCCTCCCTAATCAGCCCCAGCATTTT
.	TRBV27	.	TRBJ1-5	CASSLRGPNQPQHF	TGTGCCAGCAGTTTACGAGGGCCCAATCAGCCCCAGCATTTT
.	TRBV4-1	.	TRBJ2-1	CASSPSVAHEQFF	TGCGCCAGCAGCCCCTCGGTTGCTCATGAGCAGTTCTTC
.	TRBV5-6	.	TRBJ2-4	CASSLVRTGPKNIQYF	TGTGCCAGCAGCTTGGTGAGGACGGGGCCCAAAAACATTCAGTACTTC
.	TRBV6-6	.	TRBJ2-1	CASSATGSSYNEQFF	TGTGCCAGCAGTGCTACAGGGAGCTCCTACAATGAGCAGTTCTTC
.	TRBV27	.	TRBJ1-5	CASSLSRANQPQHF	TGTGCCAGCAGTTTATCAAGGGCTAATCAGCCCCAGCATTTT
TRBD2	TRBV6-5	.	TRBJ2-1	CASSEREGHEQFF	TGTGCCAGCAGCGAGCGGGAGGGCCATGAGCAGTTCTTC
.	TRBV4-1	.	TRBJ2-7	CASSQVQGWHEQYF	TGCGCCAGCAGCCAAGTGCAGGGGTGGCACGAGCAGTACTTC
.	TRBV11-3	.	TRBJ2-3	CASSLGGDTQYF	TGTGCCAGCAGCTTAGGGGGAGATACGCAGTATTTT
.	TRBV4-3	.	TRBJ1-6	CASSQALVSPLHF	TGCGCCAGCAGCCAAGCCTTAGTTTCACCCCTCCACTTT
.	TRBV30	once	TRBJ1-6	CAWSPISPLHF	TGTGCCTGGAGTCCGATTTCACCCCTCCACTTT
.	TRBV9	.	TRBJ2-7	CANSVGVGEQYF	TGTGCCAACAGCGTAGGTGTAGGGGAGCAGTACTTC
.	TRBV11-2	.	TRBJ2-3	CASSVTPGYTDTQYF	TGTGCCAGCAGCGTTACCCCGGGGTACACAGATACGCAGTATTTT
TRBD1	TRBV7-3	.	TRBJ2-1	CASSSNRGYNEQFF	TGTGCCAGCAGCTCCAACAGGGGCTACAATGAGCAGTTCTTC
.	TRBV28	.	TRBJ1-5	CASSTQNLRADSNQPQHF	TGTGCCAGCAGTACACAAAATCTCAGGGCGGATAGCAATCAGCCCCAGCATTTT
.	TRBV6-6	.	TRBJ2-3	CASSYLFTDTQYF	TGTGCCAGCAGTTACTTATTCACAGATACGCAGTATTTT
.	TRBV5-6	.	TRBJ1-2	CASSYGGVRYGYTF	TGTGCCAGCAGCTATGGCGGGGTTCGGTATGGCTACACCTTC
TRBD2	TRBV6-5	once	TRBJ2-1	CASSLAAGDYNEQFF	TGTGCCAGCAGCCTCGCAGCGGGGGATTACAATGAGCAGTTCTTC
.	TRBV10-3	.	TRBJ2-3	CAISERTGGSTDTQYF	TGTGCCATCAGTGAGCGCACCGGCGGGAGCACAGATACGCAGTATTTT
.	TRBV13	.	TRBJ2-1	CASSFGGGEQFF	TGTGCCAGCAGCTTTGGGGGAGGTGAGCAGTTCTTC
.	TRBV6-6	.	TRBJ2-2	CASSYLTGELFF	TGTGCCAGCAGTTACCTCACCGGGGAGCTGTTTTTT
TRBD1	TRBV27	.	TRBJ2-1	CASSPLDRVIYNEQFF	TGTGCCAGCAGTCCGCTTGACAGGGTCATCTACAATGAGCAGTTCTTC
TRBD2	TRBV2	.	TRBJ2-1	CASRRLAGYNEQFF	TGTGCCAGCAGGAGACTAGCGGGCTATAATGAGCAGTTCTTC
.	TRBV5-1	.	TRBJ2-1	CASSRSILEQFF	TGCGCCAGCAGCCGCAGTATCCTGGAGCAGTTCTTC
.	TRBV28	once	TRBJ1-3	CATRRGNTIYF	TGTGCCACCCGACGCGGAAACACCATATATTTT
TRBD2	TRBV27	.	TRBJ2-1	CASSRAGPYNEQFF	TGTGCCAGCAGTCGAGCGGGGCCCTACAATGAGCAGTTCTTC
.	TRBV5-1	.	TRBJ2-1	CASSLGEGSAYNEQFF	TGCGCCAGCAGCTTGGGTGAGGGGTCGGCGTACAATGAGCAGTTCTTC
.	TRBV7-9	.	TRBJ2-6	CASSSRKYSGANVLTF	TGTGCCAGCAGCTCACGTAAATACTCTGGGGCCAACGTCCTGACTTTC
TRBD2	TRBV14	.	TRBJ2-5	CASSPTSSGGEETQYF	TGTGCCAGCAGCCCCACTAGTAGTGGGGGGGAAGAGACCCAGTACTTC